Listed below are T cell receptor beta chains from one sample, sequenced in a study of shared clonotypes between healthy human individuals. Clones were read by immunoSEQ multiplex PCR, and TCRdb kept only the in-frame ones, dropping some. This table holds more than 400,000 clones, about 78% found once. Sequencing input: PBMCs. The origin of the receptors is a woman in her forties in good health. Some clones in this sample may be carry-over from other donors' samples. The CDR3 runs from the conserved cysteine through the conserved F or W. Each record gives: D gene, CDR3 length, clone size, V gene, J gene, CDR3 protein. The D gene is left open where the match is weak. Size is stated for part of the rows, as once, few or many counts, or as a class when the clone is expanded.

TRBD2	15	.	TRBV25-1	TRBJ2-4	CASSGTSGFKNIQYF
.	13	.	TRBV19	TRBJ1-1	CASSRGRGTEAFF
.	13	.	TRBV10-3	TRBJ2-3	CAIRQEPTDTQYF
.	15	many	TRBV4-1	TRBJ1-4	CASSQQGNRNEKLFF
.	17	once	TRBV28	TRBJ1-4	CASSSRAGSFTNEKLFF
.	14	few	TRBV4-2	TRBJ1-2	CASSQDFQENGYTF
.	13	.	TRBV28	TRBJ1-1	CASSLRGFTEAFF
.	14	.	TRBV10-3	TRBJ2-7	CAIRGTSSSYEQYF
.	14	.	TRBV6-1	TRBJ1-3	CASSFEAGRNTIYF
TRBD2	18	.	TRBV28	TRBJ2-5	CASSTRTSARTPQETQYF
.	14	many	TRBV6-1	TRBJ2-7	CATREWGAQNEQYF
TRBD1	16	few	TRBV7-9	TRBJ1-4	CASSPGTGFKDEKLFF
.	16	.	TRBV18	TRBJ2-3	CASTPEGKESTDTQYF
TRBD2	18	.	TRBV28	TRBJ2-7	CASTSPGTSGTLGGEQYF
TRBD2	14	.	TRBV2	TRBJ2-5	CAGSYGTSGRPEYF
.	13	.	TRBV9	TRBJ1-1	CASSPYTNTEAFF
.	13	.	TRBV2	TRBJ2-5	CASSAGSKETQYF
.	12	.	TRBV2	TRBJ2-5	CASSPGQPTKYF
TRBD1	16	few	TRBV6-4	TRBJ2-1	CASSDEGQGSYNEQFF
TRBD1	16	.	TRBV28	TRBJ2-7	CASSLRQGGILVEQYF
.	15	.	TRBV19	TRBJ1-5	CASSPADGAWQPQHF
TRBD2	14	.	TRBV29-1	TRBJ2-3	CSATARGGSDTQYF
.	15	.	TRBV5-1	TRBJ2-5	CASSWGAGDLETQYF
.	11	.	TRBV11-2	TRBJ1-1	CASRRTAEAFF
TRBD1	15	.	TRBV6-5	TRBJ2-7	CASSYSTGGFYEQYF
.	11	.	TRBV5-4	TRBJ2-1	CASSLEVEQFF
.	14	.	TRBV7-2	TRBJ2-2	CASSPFTNTGELFF
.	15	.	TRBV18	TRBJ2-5	CASSLNPGLEETQYF
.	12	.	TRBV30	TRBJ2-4	CAWSDGGDIQYF
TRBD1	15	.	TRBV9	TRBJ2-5	CASSRQGLVQETQYF
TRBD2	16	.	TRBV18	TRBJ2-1	CASSPPGLAGENEQFF
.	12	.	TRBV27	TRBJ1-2	CASRVGPGSYTF
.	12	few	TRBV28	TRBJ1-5	CASGFLYQPQHF
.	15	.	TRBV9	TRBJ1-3	CASSTRLGAGNTIYF
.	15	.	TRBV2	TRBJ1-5	CASRDEVVYNQPQHF
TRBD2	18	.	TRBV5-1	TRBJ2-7	CASSPPLGAREDPYEQYF
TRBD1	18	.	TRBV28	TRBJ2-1	CASSPTGYDRGLTNEQFF
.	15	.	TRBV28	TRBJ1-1	CASSSPTGGGTEAFF
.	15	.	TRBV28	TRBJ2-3	CASSFGLGERDTQYF
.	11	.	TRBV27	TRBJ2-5	CASRLRETQYF
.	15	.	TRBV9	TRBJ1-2	CASSDNLGTDYGYTF
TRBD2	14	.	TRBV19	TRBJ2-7	CASSKTSGSYEQYF